This is a list of T cell receptor beta chains from one sample in a study of blood T cell repertoires in COVID-19. Profiling relied on immunoSEQ multiplex PCR, and the TCRdb table lists in-frame clones only, not all of them. The data hold fewer than 300,000 clones, with approximately 90% observed a single time. The sample was PBMCs or T cells enriched from blood (not recorded which). The source of these receptors is a man aged 18 to 29 who had recovered from COVID-19. The CDR3 runs from the conserved cysteine through the conserved F or W. Each record gives: D gene, J gene, clone size, V gene, CDR3 length, CDR3 protein, CDR3 DNA. A D gene is named only where the DNA matches it firmly. Rows give clone size only sometimes, using once, few, many, or a class for an expanded clone.

d_call: -; j_call: TRBJ2-7; clone_size: -; v_call: TRBV27; cdr3_length: 12; cdr3_aa: CASSRLGYEQYF; cdr3_nt: TGTGCCAGCAGCCGACTCGGCTACGAGCAGTACTTC
d_call: TRBD1; j_call: TRBJ1-4; clone_size: once; v_call: TRBV7-2; cdr3_length: 16; cdr3_aa: CASSSDRGRAGAELFF; cdr3_nt: TGTGCCAGCAGCTCCGACAGGGGCCGGGCCGGGGCAGAACTGTTTTTT
d_call: -; j_call: TRBJ1-5; clone_size: -; v_call: TRBV19; cdr3_length: 16; cdr3_aa: CASSMIQGYSNQPQHF; cdr3_nt: TGTGCCAGTAGTATGATTCAGGGATATAGCAATCAGCCCCAGCATTTT
d_call: -; j_call: TRBJ2-1; clone_size: -; v_call: TRBV29-1; cdr3_length: 14; cdr3_aa: CSGCDGDKNNEQFF; cdr3_nt: TGCAGCGGGTGTGATGGGGACAAGAACAATGAGCAGTTCTTC
d_call: TRBD2; j_call: TRBJ2-1; clone_size: -; v_call: TRBV3-1/TRBV3-2; cdr3_length: 14; cdr3_aa: CASSAGTSSNEQFF; cdr3_nt: TGTGCCAGCAGCGCCGGGACTAGCAGTAATGAGCAGTTCTTC
d_call: -; j_call: TRBJ2-2; clone_size: -; v_call: TRBV5-1; cdr3_length: 14; cdr3_aa: CASSIDSNNGELFF; cdr3_nt: TGCGCCAGCAGCATAGATAGCAATAACGGGGAGCTGTTTTTT
d_call: TRBD1; j_call: TRBJ2-3; clone_size: -; v_call: TRBV27; cdr3_length: 21; cdr3_aa: CASSLSPIKLTGTDSTDTQYF; cdr3_nt: TGTGCCAGCAGTTTATCCCCTATAAAATTAACCGGGACAGATAGCACAGATACGCAGTATTTT
d_call: -; j_call: TRBJ2-3; clone_size: -; v_call: TRBV6-5; cdr3_length: 13; cdr3_aa: CASTRDTTDTQYF; cdr3_nt: TGTGCCAGCACCCGGGACACCACAGATACGCAGTATTTT
d_call: -; j_call: TRBJ2-7; clone_size: -; v_call: TRBV6-2/TRBV6-3; cdr3_length: 14; cdr3_aa: CASSYPGFSYEQYF; cdr3_nt: TGTGCCAGCAGTTATCCGGGGTTCTCCTACGAGCAGTACTTC
d_call: TRBD1; j_call: TRBJ1-2; clone_size: -; v_call: TRBV24-1; cdr3_length: 15; cdr3_aa: CATSDAGTGAYGYTF; cdr3_nt: TGTGCCACCAGTGACGCTGGGACAGGCGCGTATGGCTACACCTTC
d_call: -; j_call: TRBJ2-3; clone_size: -; v_call: TRBV11-2; cdr3_length: 15; cdr3_aa: CASSLSGASTDTQYF; cdr3_nt: TGTGCCAGCAGCTTAAGCGGCGCTAGCACAGATACGCAGTATTTT
d_call: TRBD1; j_call: TRBJ2-7; clone_size: -; v_call: TRBV7-2; cdr3_length: 15; cdr3_aa: CASSLSTGTGYEQYF; cdr3_nt: TGTGCCAGCAGCTTAAGCACCGGGACAGGCTACGAGCAGTACTTC
d_call: TRBD1; j_call: TRBJ2-7; clone_size: -; v_call: TRBV19; cdr3_length: 11; cdr3_aa: CASSIQGVQYF; cdr3_nt: TGTGCCAGTAGTATCCAGGGGGTGCAGTACTTC
d_call: -; j_call: TRBJ1-1; clone_size: -; v_call: TRBV28; cdr3_length: 15; cdr3_aa: CASSFDRHLNTEAFF; cdr3_nt: TGTGCCAGCAGTTTTGACAGACACTTGAACACTGAAGCTTTCTTT
d_call: -; j_call: TRBJ1-2; clone_size: -; v_call: TRBV7-9; cdr3_length: 14; cdr3_aa: CASSHEGLGTDYTF; cdr3_nt: TGTGCCAGCAGCCACGAGGGACTGGGAACTGACTACACCTTC
d_call: TRBD2; j_call: TRBJ2-1; clone_size: -; v_call: TRBV9; cdr3_length: 18; cdr3_aa: CASSGTGERDPFRNEQFF; cdr3_nt: TGTGCCAGCAGCGGGACCGGGGAGCGGGACCCGTTTCGTAATGAGCAGTTCTTC
d_call: TRBD1; j_call: TRBJ1-2; clone_size: -; v_call: TRBV2; cdr3_length: 16; cdr3_aa: CASSEEQGVIGLGYTF; cdr3_nt: TGTGCCAGCAGTGAAGAACAGGGGGTTATTGGTTTGGGCTACACCTTC
d_call: -; j_call: TRBJ2-5; clone_size: -; v_call: TRBV4-1; cdr3_length: 15; cdr3_aa: CASSLGSGGQETQYF; cdr3_nt: TGCGCCAGCAGCCTCGGGTCGGGTGGTCAAGAGACCCAGTACTTC
d_call: -; j_call: TRBJ1-3; clone_size: -; v_call: TRBV18; cdr3_length: 15; cdr3_aa: CASSPGRAGGNTIYF; cdr3_nt: TGTGCCAGCTCACCAGGGAGGGCAGGAGGAAACACCATATATTTT
d_call: -; j_call: TRBJ1-5; clone_size: -; v_call: TRBV19; cdr3_length: 15; cdr3_aa: CASSPWDSTGQPQHF; cdr3_nt: TGTGCCAGTAGTCCATGGGATTCTACAGGCCAGCCCCAGCATTTT
d_call: TRBD1; j_call: TRBJ1-2; clone_size: -; v_call: TRBV4-2; cdr3_length: 17; cdr3_aa: CASSQDRQGKGAYGYTF; cdr3_nt: TGTGCCAGCAGCCAAGACCGTCAGGGGAAGGGGGCATATGGCTACACCTTC
d_call: -; j_call: TRBJ1-1; clone_size: -; v_call: TRBV28; cdr3_length: 14; cdr3_aa: CASSSPQTGTEAFF; cdr3_nt: TGTGCCAGCAGTTCCCCGCAGACAGGTACTGAAGCTTTCTTT
d_call: -; j_call: TRBJ1-5; clone_size: -; v_call: TRBV10-3; cdr3_length: 12; cdr3_aa: CAISGGDQPQHF; cdr3_nt: TGTGCCATCTCGGGGGGGGATCAGCCCCAGCATTTT
d_call: TRBD2; j_call: TRBJ2-2; clone_size: -; v_call: TRBV6-5; cdr3_length: 15; cdr3_aa: CASSLAGGITGELFF; cdr3_nt: TGTGCCAGCAGCTTAGCGGGGGGAATCACCGGGGAGCTGTTTTTT
d_call: -; j_call: TRBJ1-5; clone_size: -; v_call: TRBV6-1; cdr3_length: 17; cdr3_aa: CASSEVGGELSNQPQHF; cdr3_nt: TGTGCCAGCAGTGAAGTCGGGGGTGAGCTGAGCAATCAGCCCCAGCATTTT
d_call: -; j_call: TRBJ2-2; clone_size: -; v_call: TRBV24-1; cdr3_length: 15; cdr3_aa: CATSEGQRDTGELFF; cdr3_nt: TGTGCCACCAGTGAGGGACAGCGGGACACCGGGGAGCTGTTTTTT
d_call: TRBD1; j_call: TRBJ2-7; clone_size: -; v_call: TRBV7-2; cdr3_length: 21; cdr3_aa: CASSLAGPRQRSDRGFYEQYF; cdr3_nt: TGTGCCAGCAGCTTAGCGGGGCCCCGGCAAAGGTCGGACAGGGGGTTCTACGAGCAGTACTTC
d_call: -; j_call: TRBJ2-7; clone_size: -; v_call: TRBV6-5; cdr3_length: 15; cdr3_aa: CASSYSQASSYEQYF; cdr3_nt: TGTGCCAGCAGTTACTCCCAGGCATCCTCCTACGAGCAGTACTTC
d_call: -; j_call: TRBJ1-4; clone_size: -; v_call: TRBV24-1; cdr3_length: 15; cdr3_aa: CATSERTTGWEKLFF; cdr3_nt: TGTGCCACCAGTGAACGGACAACTGGATGGGAAAAACTGTTTTTT
d_call: TRBD1; j_call: TRBJ1-1; clone_size: -; v_call: TRBV7-9; cdr3_length: 15; cdr3_aa: CASSAWDRADTEAFF; cdr3_nt: TGTGCCAGCAGCGCATGGGACAGGGCGGACACTGAAGCTTTCTTT
d_call: TRBD1; j_call: TRBJ2-7; clone_size: -; v_call: TRBV15; cdr3_length: 15; cdr3_aa: CATSRPPGQGYEQYF; cdr3_nt: TGTGCCACCAGCAGACCTCCCGGACAGGGATACGAGCAGTACTTC
d_call: TRBD2; j_call: TRBJ2-1; clone_size: -; v_call: TRBV7-9; cdr3_length: 16; cdr3_aa: CASSSLAGGLYNEQFF; cdr3_nt: TGTGCCAGCAGCTCCCTAGCGGGGGGCCTCTACAATGAGCAGTTCTTC
d_call: -; j_call: TRBJ1-6; clone_size: -; v_call: TRBV6-5; cdr3_length: 14; cdr3_aa: CASRTETANSPLHF; cdr3_nt: TGTGCCAGCAGAACCGAGACTGCTAATTCACCCCTCCACTTT
d_call: -; j_call: TRBJ2-1; clone_size: -; v_call: TRBV3-1/TRBV3-2; cdr3_length: 11; cdr3_aa: CASRLGPEQFF; cdr3_nt: TGTGCCAGCAGACTAGGACCCGAGCAGTTCTTC
d_call: TRBD1; j_call: TRBJ1-2; clone_size: -; v_call: TRBV28; cdr3_length: 14; cdr3_aa: CASSSGQGDYGYTF; cdr3_nt: TGTGCCAGCAGTTCGGGACAGGGTGACTATGGCTACACCTTC
d_call: TRBD2; j_call: TRBJ2-1; clone_size: -; v_call: TRBV11-3; cdr3_length: 17; cdr3_aa: CASSNYGTTSSYNEQFF; cdr3_nt: TGTGCCAGCAGCAACTACGGGACTACGAGCTCCTACAATGAGCAGTTCTTC
d_call: TRBD1; j_call: TRBJ2-2; clone_size: few; v_call: TRBV9; cdr3_length: 14; cdr3_aa: CASSLDRAGGELFF; cdr3_nt: TGTGCCAGCAGTCTCGACAGGGCGGGCGGGGAGCTGTTTTTT
d_call: -; j_call: TRBJ1-1; clone_size: -; v_call: TRBV29-1; cdr3_length: 10; cdr3_aa: CSVVGTEAFF; cdr3_nt: TGCAGCGTTGTCGGGACTGAAGCTTTCTTT
d_call: TRBD2; j_call: TRBJ2-7; clone_size: -; v_call: TRBV11-2; cdr3_length: 14; cdr3_aa: CASSPRGASYEQYF; cdr3_nt: TGTGCCAGCAGCCCGCGGGGGGCCTCCTACGAGCAGTACTTC
d_call: TRBD2; j_call: TRBJ2-1; clone_size: -; v_call: TRBV2; cdr3_length: 14; cdr3_aa: CARGTSGLYNEQFF; cdr3_nt: TGTGCCAGGGGGACTAGCGGGCTCTACAATGAGCAGTTCTTC
d_call: TRBD2; j_call: TRBJ2-7; clone_size: -; v_call: TRBV25-1; cdr3_length: 13; cdr3_aa: CASIAAGEYEQYF; cdr3_nt: TGTGCCAGCATTGCAGCGGGGGAATACGAGCAGTACTTC
d_call: TRBD1; j_call: TRBJ1-6; clone_size: -; v_call: TRBV30; cdr3_length: 15; cdr3_aa: CAWSTGTAYNSPLHF; cdr3_nt: TGTGCCTGGAGTACCGGGACAGCGTATAATTCACCCCTCCACTTT